A single sample gave rise to the 5 T cell receptor beta chains below, sequenced in a study of type 1 and type 2 diabetes patients. Genomic DNA was the PCR template. The TCR beta CDR3 region was amplified using 30 forward and 13 reverse primers. TCRdb reprocessed the multiplex PCR reads via MiXCR and lists one record per CDR3 protein. The table lists more than 250,000 distinct CDR3 sequences, over 45% of them singletons. The specimen was peripheral blood mononuclear cells (PBMCs). The receptors here all came from a man younger than 35 with type 2 diabetes.

Turning to this clonotype: A much larger clone lies one base from this, so it may be a read error. The final CDR3 position lacks the conserved phenylalanine or tryptophan, pointing to a likely read error. This chain joins TRBV6-1 and TRBJ2-5, with 7 positions matching TRBD1. Unmatched junction bases numbered 5, after V lost 4 bases and J lost 3 bases. This CDR3 has 14 amino acids. Germline values: CDR1 MNHNS, CDR2 SASEGT. The DNA for the CDR3 is TGTGCCAGCAGTGTTGGGACAGTAAAAGAGACCCAGTACTTA. It translates to CASSVGTVKETQYL.

This chain links TRBV28 with TRBJ2-5; 7 positions match TRBD2. The CDR3 contains 15 residues. Germline CDR1 is MDHEN and CDR2 is SYDVKM. V dropped 2 bases and J dropped 5; count of bases not matched to a gene: 8. CDR3 in DNA: TGTGCCAGCAGTTTAATGGGGGAGGGTCGGGAGACCCAGTACTTC. It specifies CASSLMGEGRETQYF. Drawing the rest from reference TRBV28 and TRBJ2-5, the complete variable domain is DVKVTQSSRYLVKRTGEKVFLECVQDMDHENMFWYRQDPGLGLRLIYFSYDVKMKEKGDIPEGYSVSREKKERFSLILESASTNQTSMYLCASSLMGEGRETQYFGPGTRLLVL.

The rearrangement links TRBV27 to TRBJ2-7; 7 nucleotides match TRBD1. With V trimmed by 0 bases and J by 2 bases, 4 bases remained unmatched. This CDR3 comprises 15 residues. Germline values: CDR1 MNHEY, CDR2 SMNVEV (reference sequence). The CDR3, as DNA: TGTGCCAGCAGTTTATCGGTACAGGGGACCTACGAGCAGTACTTC. Translating it yields CASSLSVQGTYEQYF.

This clonotype appeared a few times. The gene calls are TRBV6-6 and TRBJ1-6; 8 nucleotides agree with TRBD1. The CDR3 loop spans 20 amino acids. The germline CDR1 and CDR2 sequences are MNHNY and SVGAGI (reference sequence). V lost 7 bases and J lost 0; bases outside the gene matches: 17. The CDR3 region is CASNWGIRDRRRSYNSPLHF. CDR3 bases: TGTGCCAGCAACTGGGGTATCCGGGACAGGAGACGCTCCTATAATTCACCCCTCCACTTT.

The V call is TRBV5-6, the J call TRBJ2-5; no firm D call. Germline CDR1 and CDR2: SGHDT and YYEEEE. V was shortened by 2 bases and J by 2 bases, with 13 bases between the two germline ends. This CDR3 spans 15 amino acids. The CDR3 sequence is CASSFSPKAQETQYF. Here the CDR3 DNA reads TGTGCCAGCAGCTTCTCCCCCAAGGCACAAGAGACCCAGTACTTC.